This T cell receptor beta chain is from a study of cytomegalovirus exposure and HLA in healthy donors. Points from the study as a whole: In a later analysis, at a false discovery rate of 0.05, 15,000 to 20,000 TCR beta sequences were associated with HLA alleles.

The PCR ran on 60 Vbeta and 13 Jbeta primers. The assay was immunoSEQ multiplex PCR, and TCRdb's table has in-frame clones only and misses some. The sample includes roughly 98,000 clones, around 75% seen only once; the top ten take approximately 10%. Losses at the gene ends were 1 base for V and 0 bases for J; bases not matched to a gene: 9. The CDR3 is 17 amino acids. The V gene's germline CDR1 is LNHDA and CDR2 SQIVND (reference sequence). Note on this clone: The antigen is unknown.

Material: PBMCs. This receptor was taken from a man younger than 30 in good health and CMV-seropositive. The chain recombines TRBV19 with TRBJ2-7; TRBD1 agrees at 7 bases. CDR3 in DNA: TGTGCCAGTAGTATAGCCTCTCTGACAGGGAGCTCCTACGAGCAGTACTTC. Translation: CASSIASLTGSSYEQYF. The variable domain in full, with the rest retrieved from reference TRBV19 and TRBJ2-7, is DGGITQSPKYLFRKEGQNVTLSCEQNLNHDAMYWYRQDPGQGLRLIYYSQIVNDFQKGDIAEGYSVSREKKESFPLTVTSAQKNPTAFYLCASSIASLTGSSYEQYFGPGTRLTVT.